The next 15 T cell receptor beta chains were all read from a single sample in a study of regulatory T cells in long-lasting Graves disease. Both iRepertoire HTBI primers and Arm-PCR of CDR3 regions were used to build the TCR beta libraries. TCRdb ran MiXCR on the multiplex PCR reads and lists one entry per CDR3 protein. The repertoire holds hundreds of thousands of distinct CDR3 sequences, with around 21% as singletons. Sample time point: persistent/refractory GD, antithyroid drugs over 5 years with positive TRAb. The TCR library was made from RNA that had been extracted from PBMCs in TRIzol. The source was peripheral blood mononuclear cells (PBMCs), collected when the disease was refractory, from a patient treated with antithyroid drugs. These receptors were taken from a female donor with Graves disease.

This clonotype was observed once. The rearrangement uses TRBV10-3 and TRBJ1-1; 9 bases map to TRBD1. Germline assignment: CDR1 ENHRY and CDR2 SYGVKD. The V gene end was trimmed by 6 bases and the J gene end by 0 bases; junction bases not matched to a gene: 2. There are 14 residues in the CDR3. DNA of the CDR3: TGTGCCATCAGGGGGACAGGGCTGAACACTGAAGCTTTCTTT. Protein product: CAIRGTGLNTEAFF.

A word on this clonotype: This may come from a read error, since a much larger clone is one base off. The genes are TRBV28 and TRBJ2-7; the match to TRBD2 covers 8 bases. CDR1 is MDHEN, CDR2 SYDVKM, per germline. The CDR3 is 12 residues long. The CDR3 reads CGSRSGSYEQYF. DNA for the CDR3: TGTGGCAGCAGAAGCGGGAGCTACGAGCAGTACTTC.

This clonotype was seen repeatedly, ten times or more. The chain is built from TRBV28 and TRBJ1-5; 7 nucleotides align to TRBD1. V shed 5 bases, J shed 0 bases, and the junction held 7 bases outside the gene matches. Per germline, CDR1 MDHEN and CDR2 SYDVKM. CDR3 length: 16 amino acids. The CDR3 spells CASSPHQGVSNQPQHF. CDR3 nucleotide sequence: TGTGCCAGCAGTCCGCATCAGGGGGTTAGCAATCAGCCCCAGCATTTT.

This chain uses TRBV5-8 with TRBJ2-5, with 8 bases fitting TRBD1. Unmatched junction bases numbered 1, after V lost 1 base and J lost 5 bases. The germline CDR1 and CDR2 sequences are SGHTS and YDEGEE. The CDR3 consists of 13 residues. CDR3 loop: CASSLRQGETQYF. In DNA, the CDR3 is TGTGCCAGCAGCTTGCGACAGGGGGAGACCCAGTACTTC.

The sample holds many counts of this clonotype. The chain joins TRBV29-1 to TRBJ2-7; D ambiguous. Germline CDR1 SQVTM, CDR2 ANQGSEA. The CDR3 runs 13 residues. V dropped 7 bases and J dropped 0 bases, with 13 bases sitting between them. This chain's CDR3 is CSAETLDSYEQYF. The CDR3 DNA follows: TGCAGCGCAGAAACTTTGGACTCCTACGAGCAGTACTTC.

This clonotype was counted only a few times. For the CDR3, the DNA is TGCGCCAGCAGCTTGAAAGATACGCAGTATTTT. This sequence encodes CASSLKDTQYF. V gene TRBV5-1 combines with J gene TRBJ2-3, with D hard to call. The CDR3 covers 11 residues. In germline, CDR1 is SGHRS, CDR2 YFSETQ. Trimming removed 1 base at V and 5 bases at J, with 2 bases between. Combining the CDR3 with reference TRBV5-1 and TRBJ2-3 gives the whole variable domain KAGVTQTPRYLIKTRGQQVTLSCSPISGHRSVSWYQQTPGQGLQFLFEYFSETQRNKGNFPGRFSGRQFSNSRSEMNVSTLELGDSALYLCASSLKDTQYFGPGTRLTVL.

This clonotype was recorded many times. V and J are TRBV12-3 or TRBV12-4 and TRBJ2-7; TRBD2 aligns across 10 bases. V was clipped by 5 bases and J by 2 bases; unmatched bases: 15. The CDR3 covers 18 residues. The CDR3 loop is CASSTWTSGSGITYEQYF. Written as DNA, the CDR3 is TGTGCCAGCAGTACCTGGACTAGCGGTTCCGGAATAACCTACGAGCAGTACTTC.

The CDR3 sequence is CASRPTGGTDTQYF. In DNA form, the CDR3 reads TGTGCCAGCAGACCGACAGGGGGCACAGATACGCAGTATTTT. The chain carries TRBV2 and TRBJ2-3, with 8 bases lining up with TRBD1. CDR3 size: 14 residues. Trimming at V came to 6 bases and at J to 1 base, leaving 3 bases not matched to a gene. Germline loops: CDR1 SNHLY, CDR2 FYNNEI.

A few counts support this clonotype. The genes are TRBV5-6 and TRBJ2-5; tentatively, D is TRBD2 (6 bases). The CDR3 sequence is 14 residues long. The germline CDR1 and CDR2 sequences are SGHDT and YYEEEE. V was clipped by 7 bases and J by 3 bases, with 16 bases between them. Here the CDR3 DNA reads TGTGCCAGCCGGAGGGACTTCCAAAAAGAGACCCAGTACTTC. It translates to CASRRDFQKETQYF.

This clonotype was seen only a few times. The chain links TRBV9 to TRBJ2-7; the match to TRBD1 covers 7 bases. The junction had 6 bases not matched to a gene; V was cut back by 4 bases and J by 5 bases. CDR3 size: 13 residues. Germline CDR1 is SGDLS and CDR2 is YYNGEE. The CDR3 DNA follows: TGTGCCAGCAGCCCCGGACAGGACCACGAGCAGTACTTC. Its protein product is CASSPGQDHEQYF.

The rearrangement joins TRBV6-1 to TRBJ1-1, with D maybe TRBD1 (5 bases). Per germline, CDR1 MNHNS and CDR2 SASEGT. The CDR3 is made up of 13 amino acids. V was shortened by 6 bases and J by 4 bases, with 12 bases between the two germline ends. CDR3 amino acids: CASSRFGGTEAFF. For the CDR3, the DNA is TGTGCCAGCAGCCGATTTGGGGGCACTGAAGCTTTCTTT.

The CDR3 nucleotides are TGTGCCAGCAGCCCCCCTGGTGGGGGCTACAATGAGCAGTTCTTC. Translated, it gives CASSPPGGGYNEQFF. The chain carries TRBV6-1 and TRBJ2-1; tentatively, D is TRBD1 or TRBD2 (5 bases each). This CDR3 is 15 amino acids long. CDR1 MNHNS and CDR2 SASEGT come from the germline V gene. The ends were cut back, 6 bases at V and 3 bases at J, with 15 bases in the middle.

The table lists this clonotype with a count of one. The J gene is TRBJ2-3, the V gene TRBV6-1; a weak D match, TRBD2 (6 bases). The CDR3 length is 16 residues. The germline V gene encodes CDR1 MNHNS and CDR2 SASEGT. The V and J ends lost 2 bases and 0 bases respectively, with 12 bases between them. CDR3 bases: TGTGCCAGCAGTGAATTTGCCGGGAGCAGCACAGATACGCAGTATTTT. This translates into CASSEFAGSSTDTQYF.

In its sample, this clonotype was seen many times. The DNA of the CDR3 is TGTGCCAGCAGCTTAGTAGGGGGGGCGCTTGCGATCGGGGAGACCCAGTACTTC. Protein sequence: CASSLVGGALAIGETQYF. The rearrangement joins TRBV7-9 to TRBJ2-5, with D possibly being TRBD2 (7 bases). V was trimmed by 1 base and J by 5 bases, leaving 23 bases between them. The CDR3 covers 18 residues. From germline, CDR1 is SEHNR and CDR2 FQNEAQ (reference sequence).

This clonotype has just a few counts. The chain is built from TRBV24-1 and TRBJ1-6, with 9 bases aligning to TRBD1. The V gene's germline CDR1 is KGHDR and CDR2 SFDVKD. This CDR3 is 15 amino acids long. The V segment lost 3 bases and the J segment 11 bases; nucleotides outside the gene matches: 7. The CDR3 spells CATSDGTGPNAPLHF. In nucleotides, the CDR3 is TGTGCCACCAGTGATGGGACAGGGCCCAACGCACCCCTCCACTTT.